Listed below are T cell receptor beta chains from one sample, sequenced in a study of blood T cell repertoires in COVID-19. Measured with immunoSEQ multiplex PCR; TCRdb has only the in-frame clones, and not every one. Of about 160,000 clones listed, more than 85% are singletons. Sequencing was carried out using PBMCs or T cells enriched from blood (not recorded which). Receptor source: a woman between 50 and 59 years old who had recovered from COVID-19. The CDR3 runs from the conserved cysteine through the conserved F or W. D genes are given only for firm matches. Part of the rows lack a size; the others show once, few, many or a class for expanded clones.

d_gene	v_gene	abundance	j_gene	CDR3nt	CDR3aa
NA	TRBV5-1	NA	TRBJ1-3	TGCGCCAGCAGTTCAAACAGGGATGGAAACACCATATATTTT	CASSSNRDGNTIYF
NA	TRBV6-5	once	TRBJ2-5	TGTGCCAGCAGTTATACAGCTCAAGAGACCCAGTACTTC	CASSYTAQETQYF
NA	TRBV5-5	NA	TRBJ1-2	TGTGCCAGCACCACAGGTATGGCAGCTACCTCCAACTATGGCTACACCTTC	CASTTGMAATSNYGYTF
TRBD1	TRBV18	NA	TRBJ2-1	TGTGCCAGCTCACCTAGCAGGGACAGGGCCACGGATGAGCAGTTCTTC	CASSPSRDRATDEQFF
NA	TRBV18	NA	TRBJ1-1	TGTGCCAGCTCGATGGCGGCCCGGAACACTGAAGCTTTCTTT	CASSMAARNTEAFF
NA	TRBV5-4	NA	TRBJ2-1	TGTGCCAGCAGCTTGACTAGCAACTCCTACAATGAGCAGTTCTTC	CASSLTSNSYNEQFF
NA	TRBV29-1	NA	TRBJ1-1	TGCAGCGTTGAAGTGTCAGGGCAGAGAAACACTGAAGCTTTCTTT	CSVEVSGQRNTEAFF
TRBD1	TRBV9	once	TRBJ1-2	TGTGCCACAGGGGGCGACGGTGGCTATGGCTACACCTTC	CATGGDGGYGYTF
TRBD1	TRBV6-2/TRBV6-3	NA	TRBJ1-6	TGTGCCAGCAGTTATTCGCAGGGGGTCAATTCACCCCTCCACTTT	CASSYSQGVNSPLHF
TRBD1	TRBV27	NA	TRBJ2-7	TGTGCCAGCAGTTCGAGACAGGGGAGCTACGAGCAGTACTTC	CASSSRQGSYEQYF
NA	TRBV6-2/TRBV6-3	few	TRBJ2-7	TGTGCCAGCAGTTACGCGACAGGGACTGAGCAGTACTTC	CASSYATGTEQYF
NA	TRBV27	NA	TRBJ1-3	TGTGCCAGCAGCCGAGCGGGAAGCTCTGGAAACACCATATATTTT	CASSRAGSSGNTIYF
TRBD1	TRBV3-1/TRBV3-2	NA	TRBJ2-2	TGTGCCAGCAGCCAAGCAGGGGGCGGCTCAGGCACCGGGGAGCTGTTTTTT	CASSQAGGGSGTGELFF
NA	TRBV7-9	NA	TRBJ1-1	TGTGCCAGCAGCCCTAGGGGACAACTTAACACTGAAGCTTTCTTT	CASSPRGQLNTEAFF
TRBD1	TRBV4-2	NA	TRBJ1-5	TGTGCCAGCAGCCAACAATCAGGGGGAGATCAGCCCCAGCATTTT	CASSQQSGGDQPQHF
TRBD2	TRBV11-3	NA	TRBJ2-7	TGTGCCAGCAGCAACTCCGGCGGGAGTAAATACGAGCAGTACTTC	CASSNSGGSKYEQYF
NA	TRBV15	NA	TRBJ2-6	TGTGCCACCAGCAGAGCCCCGGTCAACGTCCTGACTTTC	CATSRAPVNVLTF
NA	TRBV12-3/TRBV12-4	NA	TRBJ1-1	TGTGCCAGCAGTTTTAGGGCGGGAACTGAAGCTTTCTTT	CASSFRAGTEAFF
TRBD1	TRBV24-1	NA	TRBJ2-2	TGTGCCACCAGTGATTCCAGGGGGTGGAACACCGGGGAGCTGTTTTTT	CATSDSRGWNTGELFF
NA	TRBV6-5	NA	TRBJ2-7	TGTGCCAGCAGTTACTCGACTGCGGCTAGCGCTAGAGAGCAGTACTTC	CASSYSTAASAREQYF
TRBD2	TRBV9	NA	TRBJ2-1	TGTGCCAGCAGCCTCCGACTAGCGGGATACAATGAGCAGTTCTTC	CASSLRLAGYNEQFF
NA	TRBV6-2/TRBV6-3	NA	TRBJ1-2	TGTGCCAGCAGTTACTCCGGGGACTATGGCTACACCTTC	CASSYSGDYGYTF
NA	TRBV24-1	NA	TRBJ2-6	TGTGCCACCAGTTCTAGCGCTGGGGCCAACGTCCTGACTTTC	CATSSSAGANVLTF
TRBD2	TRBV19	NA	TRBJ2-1	TGTGCCAGTAGTATGGGGGAGGGCCAATACAATGAGCAGTTCTTC	CASSMGEGQYNEQFF
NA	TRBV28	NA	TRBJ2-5	TGTGCCAGCAGTTCGACGCAGGGAAAGACCCAGTACTTC	CASSSTQGKTQYF
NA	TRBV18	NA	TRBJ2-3	TGTGCCAGCTCACGGCAGGGGACTATTACGCAGTATTTT	CASSRQGTITQYF
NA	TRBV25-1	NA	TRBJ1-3	TGTGCCACTGAAAGGGGGGGTGGAAACACCATATATTTT	CATERGGGNTIYF
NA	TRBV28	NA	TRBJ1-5	TGTGCCAGCAGTTTCGGCAGGGCAATGGAAAGCAATCAGCCCCAGCATTTT	CASSFGRAMESNQPQHF
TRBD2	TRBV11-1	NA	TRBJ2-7	TGTGCCAGCAGCCCGGGACTAGCGGTCTCCTACGAGCAGTACTTC	CASSPGLAVSYEQYF
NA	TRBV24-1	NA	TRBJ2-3	TGTGCCACCGGGGGCATGCGGAGCACAGATACGCAGTATTTT	CATGGMRSTDTQYF
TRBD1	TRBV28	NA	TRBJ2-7	TGTGCCAGCAGTTTATTGGGACAGGGGAACTCCTACGAGCAGTACTTC	CASSLLGQGNSYEQYF
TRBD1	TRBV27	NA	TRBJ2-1	TGTGCCAGCAGTTTGTCCACAGGGGGCAGTGAGCAGTTCTTC	CASSLSTGGSEQFF
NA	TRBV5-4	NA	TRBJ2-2	TGTGCCAGCAGCTTGGATCGGTCCGGGGAGCTGTTTTTT	CASSLDRSGELFF
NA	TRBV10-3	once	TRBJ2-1	TGTGCCATCAGTGATCCCGGAAGGGGCTCCTACAATGAGCAGTTCTTC	CAISDPGRGSYNEQFF
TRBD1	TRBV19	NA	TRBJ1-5	TGTGCCAGTAGTTATCGCGGACCCGGGACAGGGGGCAATCAGCCCCAGCATTTT	CASSYRGPGTGGNQPQHF
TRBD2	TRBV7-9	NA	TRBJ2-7	TGTGCCAGCAGCGAGCAGACTAGCGGGAGGGGTGAGCAGTACTTC	CASSEQTSGRGEQYF
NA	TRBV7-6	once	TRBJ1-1	TGTGCCAGCAGCTCCCAGCAGGGGAACACTGAAGCTTTCTTT	CASSSQQGNTEAFF
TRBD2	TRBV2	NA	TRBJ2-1	TGTGCCAGCAGTGAGAATCCAGCGGGAGTGGGTTACAATGAGCAGTTCTTC	CASSENPAGVGYNEQFF
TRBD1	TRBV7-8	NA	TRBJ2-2	TGTGCCAGCAGCCCTCTAACCGGGACAGGGGCTACCGGGGAGCTGTTTTTT	CASSPLTGTGATGELFF
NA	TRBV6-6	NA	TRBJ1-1	TGTGCCAGCAGTTACTCCTCGACAGTGAACACTGAAGCTTTCTTT	CASSYSSTVNTEAFF
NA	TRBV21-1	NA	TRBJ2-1	TGTGCCAGCAGCAAAGCGCTTTGGGGGACAGGGGACAACAATGAGCAGTTCTTC	CASSKALWGTGDNNEQFF
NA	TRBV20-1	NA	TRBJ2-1	TGCAGTGCTAGTCGGGGTAAGAATGAGCAGTTCTTC	CSASRGKNEQFF
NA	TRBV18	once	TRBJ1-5	TGTGCCAGCTCACCGACGCGGGGGGGCGTAGAGCCCCAGCATTTT	CASSPTRGGVEPQHF
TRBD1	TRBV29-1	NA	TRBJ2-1	TGCAGCGTTTATACAGGGGGCCCCTACAATGAGCAGTTCTTC	CSVYTGGPYNEQFF